One and the same sample provided the 16 T cell receptor beta chains below, sequenced in a study of blood T cell repertoires in COVID-19. Generated by immunoSEQ multiplex PCR, the TCRdb table keeps only in-frame clones and is missing some. Of approximately 170,000 clones in the sample, 65% to 90% are singletons; the top ten hold roughly 9.1%. Sequencing input: peripheral blood. These receptor sequences come from a man aged 45-65 years with active or convalescent COVID-19.

The rearrangement links TRBV4-3 to TRBJ1-3, with 7 positions matching TRBD1. Germline V gene sequence: CDR1 LGHNA, CDR2 YSLEER. Trimming at V came to 0 bases and at J to 2 bases, leaving 4 bases not matched to a gene. The CDR3 has 16 amino acids. CDR3 loop: CASSQDGQDPGNTIYF. The CDR3 coding sequence is TGCGCCAGCAGCCAAGATGGACAGGACCCTGGAAACACCATATATTTT.

The chain recombines TRBV3-1 (or the pseudogene TRBV3-2) with TRBJ2-7; TRBD1 is a possible D gene (5 bases). The V and J ends lost 4 bases and 4 bases respectively, with 14 bases between them. The germline V gene encodes CDR1 LGHDT and CDR2 YNNKEL (reference sequence). The CDR3 sequence is 14 residues long. CDR3 region: CASSPDTVFYEQYF. The DNA of the CDR3 is TGTGCCAGCAGCCCGGACACCGTCTTTTACGAGCAGTACTTC.

Concerning this clone: Other DNA sequences of this sample code for an identical CDR3. V usage is TRBV5-1 and J usage is TRBJ1-3; a possible D gene is TRBD1 (5 bases). Trimming removed 4 bases at V and 0 bases at J, with 11 bases between. Germline loops: CDR1 SGHRS, CDR2 YFSETQ. CDR3 length equals 15 residues. The chain's CDR3 is CASSRGQVSGNTIYF. The DNA for the CDR3 is TGCGCCAGCAGCAGAGGACAAGTCTCTGGAAACACCATATATTTT. Variable domain in full (rest from reference TRBV5-1 and TRBJ1-3): KAGVTQTPRYLIKTRGQQVTLSCSPISGHRSVSWYQQTPGQGLQFLFEYFSETQRNKGNFPGRFSGRQFSNSRSEMNVSTLELGDSALYLCASSRGQVSGNTIYFGEGSWLTVV.

The CDR3 here is CASSGRGASGRGETQYF. Here the CDR3 DNA reads TGTGCCAGCAGCGGCCGTGGGGCTAGCGGGAGAGGCGAGACCCAGTACTTC. This rearrangement joins TRBV7-6 to TRBJ2-5; 10 nucleotides match TRBD2. The ends lost 5 bases at V and 5 bases at J; junction bases unmatched: 14. Germline values: CDR1 SGHVS, CDR2 FNYEAQ. This CDR3 comprises 17 residues.

The chain joins TRBV7-3 to TRBJ2-2, with TRBD2 matching over 13 bases. This CDR3 has 16 residues. Trimming at V came to 5 bases and at J to 6 bases, leaving 6 bases not matched to a gene. The germline gives CDR1 SGHTA, CDR2 FQGTGA. This CDR3 is CASSLGTSGKAGELFF. In DNA, the CDR3 is TGTGCCAGCAGCCTGGGGACTAGCGGGAAGGCCGGGGAGCTGTTTTTT.

The rearrangement links TRBV28 to TRBJ1-6; the match to TRBD1 covers 7 bases. Trimming at V came to 6 bases and at J to 6 bases, leaving 5 bases not matched to a gene. Germline CDR1 is MDHEN and CDR2 is SYDVKM. The CDR3 consists of 14 residues. The CDR3 loop reads CASSPGGVNSPLHF. The DNA for the CDR3 is TGTGCCAGCAGCCCAGGGGGTGTTAATTCACCCCTCCACTTT.

The chain combines TRBV14 with TRBJ2-3; 10 bases line up with TRBD2. J lost 6 bases, V lost 6 bases, and 6 bases had no gene match. The CDR3 runs 14 residues. Germline CDR1 reads SGHDN; CDR2 reads FVKESK. CDR3 DNA sequence: TGTGCCAGCAGTGTGGGACTAGCGTCGGATACGCAGTATTTT. Amino acids: CASSVGLASDTQYF.

CDR3 sequence (DNA): TGCGCCAGCAGCCAAGTCTATACAGGGAAGGGAGAGACCCAGTACTTC. It translates to CASSQVYTGKGETQYF. The chain uses TRBV4-3 and TRBJ2-5; maybe TRBD1 (6 bases). Germline V gene data show CDR1 as LGHNA and CDR2 as YSLEER. The V and J ends lost 1 base and 4 bases respectively, with 16 bases between them. The CDR3 spans 16 residues.

For the CDR3, the DNA is TGTGCCAGCAGCCAAGGGGGACAGGAGAGTGAAAAACTGTTTTTT. This sequence encodes CASSQGGQESEKLFF. The chain carries TRBV4-2 and TRBJ1-4; 8 bases are a match to TRBD1. Germline CDR1 reads LGHNA; CDR2 reads YNFKEQ. CDR3 length: 15 residues. Trimming at V came to 1 base and at J to 7 bases, leaving 5 bases not matched to a gene.

V usage is TRBV7-2 and J usage is TRBJ2-1; D perhaps matches TRBD1 (5 bases). From germline, CDR1 is SGHTA and CDR2 FQGNSA. V lost 4 bases, J lost 2 bases, and 9 bases lay in between. The CDR3 extends over 14 amino acids. The CDR3 DNA reads TGTGCCAGCAGCTCACAGGACGCCTACAATGAGCAGTTCTTC. Its translation: CASSSQDAYNEQFF.

The V gene is TRBV6-6, the J gene TRBJ2-2; maybe TRBD1 (6 bases). The CDR3 runs to 14 residues. Trimming stripped 5 bases from V and 4 bases from J, with 11 bases between. CDR1 is MNHNY and CDR2 is SVGAGI in the germline V gene (reference sequence). CDR3 DNA: TGTGCCAGCAGTCCAGGGGAAGGCACCGGGGAGCTGTTTTTT. Amino acids: CASSPGEGTGELFF.

The chain combines TRBV18 with TRBJ2-5; D call uncertain. CDR3 length equals 15 residues. CDR1 KGHSH and CDR2 LQKENI come from the germline V gene. The V and J ends lost 2 bases and 5 bases respectively, with 15 bases between them. CDR3 in amino acids: CASSPTRQNVETQYF. The CDR3 nucleotides read TGTGCCAGCTCACCAACCCGTCAGAATGTTGAGACCCAGTACTTC.

This rearrangement joins TRBV5-1 to TRBJ2-1; 9 bases are a match to TRBD1. The CDR3 is made up of 15 amino acids. Germline-derived CDR1 and CDR2 are SGHRS and YFSETQ. V lost 2 bases to trimming and J lost 3 bases; unmatched junction nucleotides: 3. The CDR3 here is CASSLQGAGYNEQFF. The CDR3 DNA reads TGCGCCAGCAGCTTACAGGGGGCGGGCTACAATGAGCAGTTCTTC.

The chain's CDR3 is CASSPRVARGSGANVLTF. In nucleotides, the CDR3 is TGTGCCAGCAGTCCCCGGGTGGCTAGGGGGTCTGGGGCCAACGTCCTGACTTTC. The chain combines TRBV28 with TRBJ2-6; tentative D call: TRBD1 (6 bases). This CDR3 spans 18 amino acids. V shed 5 bases and J shed 1 base, with 18 bases lying between them. Germline CDR1 is MDHEN and CDR2 is SYDVKM.

The V and J genes are TRBV20-1 and TRBJ2-7, with TRBD2 matching 9 bases. With V trimmed by 3 bases and J by 3 bases, 3 bases remained unmatched. Germline V gives CDR1 DFQATT, CDR2 SNEGSKA (reference sequence). This CDR3 contains 13 residues. In DNA form, the CDR3 reads TGCAGTGCTAGTCGTAGCGGGGGCTACGAGCAGTACTTC. The encoded protein is CSASRSGGYEQYF.

The V gene is TRBV11-3, the J gene TRBJ1-4; TRBD1 might be the D (6 bases). CDR3 length: 15 amino acids. The germline CDR1 and CDR2 sequences are SGHNT and YENEEA. V was shortened by 1 base and J by 3 bases, with 9 bases between the two germline ends. CDR3 region: CASSLAQGSNEKLFF. In DNA form, the CDR3 reads TGTGCCAGCAGCTTAGCTCAGGGGTCTAATGAAAAACTGTTTTTT. The variable domain in full, completed from reference TRBV11-3 and TRBJ1-4, reads EAGVVQSPRYKIIEKKQPVAFWCNPISGHNTLYWYLQNLGQGPELLIRYENEEAVDDSQLPKDRFSAERLKGVDSTLKIQPAELGDSAVYLCASSLAQGSNEKLFFGSGTQLSVL.